Below are 23 T cell receptor beta chains sequenced from a single sample in a study of blood T cell repertoires in COVID-19. Some clones are missing from TCRdb's copy, which holds only in-frame ones; the method was immunoSEQ multiplex PCR. Of approximately 300,000 clones in the sample, more than 65% were seen once. The specimen sequenced was peripheral blood. The receptors stem from a person aged 70 to 85 with COVID-19, enrolled during active disease.

This clone was counted between two and nine times. As DNA, the CDR3 is TGTGCCAGCAGCTCCGGCGTAGCGGGGGTTTACAATGAGCAGTTCTTC. Its translation is CASSSGVAGVYNEQFF. This rearrangement joins TRBV7-3 to TRBJ2-1; 9 bases fit TRBD2. CDR3 length: 16 residues. Trimming took 4 bases from V and 4 from J; bases not matched to a gene: 8. Per germline, CDR1 SGHTA and CDR2 FQGTGA. Full variable domain (outside the CDR3, taken from reference TRBV7-3 and TRBJ2-1): GAGVSQTPSNKVTEKGKYVELRCDPISGHTALYWYRQSLGQGPEFLIYFQGTGAADDSGLPNDRFFAVRPEGSVSTLKIQRTERGDSAVYLCASSSGVAGVYNEQFFGPGTRLTVL.

V gene TRBV6-2 or TRBV6-3 combines with J gene TRBJ1-5, with D possibly matching TRBD1 (6 bases). The CDR3 has 15 residues. Trimming cost V 4 bases and J 7 bases, with 17 bases left between them. The germline CDR1 and CDR2 sequences are MNHEY and SVGEGT. CDR3 in amino acids: CASSFGQSREQPQHF. DNA for the CDR3: TGTGCCAGCAGTTTCGGACAGTCAAGGGAACAGCCCCAGCATTTT.

This clone turned up a few times. The J gene is TRBJ1-2, the V gene TRBV19; a weak D match, TRBD1 (5 bases). The V gene's germline CDR1 is LNHDA and CDR2 SQIVND (reference sequence). V was shortened by 8 bases and J by 7 bases, with 23 bases between the two germline ends. CDR3 size: 15 residues. The CDR3 spells CASSSGLDPVGGYTF. As DNA, the CDR3 is TGTGCCAGTTCATCGGGACTGGACCCGGTTGGTGGCTACACCTTC.

The chain is built from TRBV6-5 and TRBJ1-1; possible D gene TRBD1, 5 bases. The CDR3 has 13 amino acids. CDR1 is MNHEY, CDR2 SVGAGI, per germline. The germline V and J ends were trimmed by 8 bases and 10 bases, with 20 bases remaining between them. This CDR3 is CASGLTGGEAAFF. CDR3 DNA: TGTGCCAGCGGTCTCACGGGGGGGGAGGCAGCTTTCTTT.

The V gene is TRBV18, the J gene TRBJ2-3; 7 bases line up with TRBD1. Germline assignment: CDR1 KGHSH and CDR2 LQKENI. J was trimmed by 5 bases and V by 2 bases; bases with no gene match: 7. CDR3 length: 15 amino acids. The CDR3 is CASSPSGTDIDTQYF. DNA for the CDR3: TGTGCCAGCTCACCATCGGGGACAGACATAGATACGCAGTATTTT.

The chain recombines TRBV4-2 with TRBJ1-4; D not certain. The V gene's germline CDR1 is LGHNA and CDR2 YNFKEQ. V lost 1 base and J lost 5, with 8 bases in between. This CDR3 has 14 amino acids. In DNA, the CDR3 is TGTGCCAGCAGCCAAGGAGAGGAGAATGAAAAACTGTTTTTT. This codes for CASSQGEENEKLFF.

The gene calls are TRBV5-4 and TRBJ1-2; tentatively, D is TRBD1 (5 bases). Germline V lookup: CDR1 SGHNT, CDR2 YYREEE (reference sequence). Trimming shortened V by 3 bases and J by 2 bases, and 11 bases separated the two germline ends. The CDR3 contains 14 residues. The CDR3 DNA sequence: TGTGCCAGCAGCTCGGGTAACAGGAACTATGGCTACACCTTC. This translates into CASSSGNRNYGYTF. The variable domain in full, completed from reference TRBV5-4 and TRBJ1-2, reads ETGVTQSPTHLIKTRGQQVTLRCSSQSGHNTVSWYQQALGQGPQFIFQYYREEENGRGNFPPRFSGLQFPNYSSELNVNALELDDSALYLCASSSGNRNYGYTFGSGTRLTVV.

The rearrangement links TRBV6-6 to TRBJ1-1, with 8 bases identical to TRBD1. After removal of 5 bases from V and 5 bases from J, the junction contained 10 bases not matched to a gene. Germline V CDR1 and CDR2: MNHNY, SVGAGI (reference sequence). This CDR3 has 15 amino acids. The CDR3 DNA follows: TGTGCCAGCAGTCCAGCCCTCGGACAGGGTACTGAAGCTTTCTTT. This codes for CASSPALGQGTEAFF.

This chain joins TRBV2 and TRBJ2-6; D gene uncertain. This CDR3 has 16 residues. Per germline, CDR1 SNHLY and CDR2 FYNNEI. V was cut by 6 bases and J by 0 bases, with 12 bases left in between. This chain's CDR3 is CASRRRAISGANVLTF. The CDR3 DNA reads as TGTGCCAGCAGGAGGAGAGCTATCTCTGGGGCCAACGTCCTGACTTTC.

The chain employs TRBV27 and TRBJ1-2; TRBD1 aligns across 9 bases. V lost 8 bases to trimming and J lost 3 bases; unmatched junction nucleotides: 10. This CDR3 region has 15 residues. Germline CDR1 and CDR2: MNHEY and SMNVEV (reference sequence). The CDR3 spells CASRSYRGQDYGYTF. CDR3 sequence (DNA): TGTGCCAGCCGATCGTACAGGGGGCAGGACTATGGCTACACCTTC.

The chain uses TRBV7-2 and TRBJ1-2; D ambiguous. Germline CDR1 reads SGHTA; CDR2 reads FQGNSA. The length of the CDR3 is 13 residues. V lost 0 bases to trimming and J lost 7 bases, with 9 bases between them. The CDR3 DNA is TGTGCCAGCAGCTTAGCGTCGAGCACTGGCTACACCTTC. Its protein product is CASSLASSTGYTF.

The J gene is TRBJ2-1, the V gene TRBV6-5; D possibly corresponds to TRBD1 (5 bases). The CDR3 consists of 12 residues. The germline V and J ends were trimmed by 6 bases and 5 bases, with 8 bases remaining between them. The germline V gene encodes CDR1 MNHEY and CDR2 SVGAGI. CDR3 sequence (DNA): TGTGCCAGCAGGACAGAAAACAATGAGCAGTTCTTC. Translated, it gives CASRTENNEQFF.

The chain links TRBV10-3 to TRBJ1-1, with a possible D match to TRBD1 (5 bases). Germline CDR1 is ENHRY and CDR2 is SYGVKD. The CDR3 is 12 residues long. V gave up 10 bases and J gave up 2 bases, with 11 bases separating them. CDR3 sequence reads: CATRQLNTEAFF. CDR3 in DNA: TGTGCCACGCGACAGCTAAACACTGAAGCTTTCTTT.

Details on this clone: Just one base apart from a much larger clone, this may be a read error. Other DNA sequences within the sample encode an identical CDR3. This chain connects TRBV7-9 to TRBJ1-5; 10 bases align to TRBD1. Germline CDR1 reads SEHNR; CDR2 reads FQNEAQ (reference sequence). This CDR3 spans 16 amino acids. CDR3 sequence: CASSGGQGGSNQPQHF. CDR3 bases: TGTGCTAGCAGCGGTGGACAGGGGGGGAGCAATCAGCCCCAGCATTTT.

CDR3 in amino acids: CASSRGPAGSADTQYF. The CDR3 nucleotides read TGTGCCAGCAGCCGGGGTCCAGCGGGATCGGCAGATACGCAGTATTTT. This chain connects TRBV5-5 to TRBJ2-3; TRBD2 matches at 7 bases. Germline V CDR1 and CDR2: SGHKS, YYEKEE (reference sequence). The CDR3 is 16 amino acids. With V trimmed by 4 bases and J by 4 bases, 12 bases remained unmatched.

A word on this clone: Within the sample, other DNA sequences also encode this same CDR3. The chain is built from TRBV6-5 and TRBJ2-7; 10 bases agree with TRBD1. From germline, CDR1 is MNHEY and CDR2 SVGAGI. The CDR3 is made up of 13 amino acids. V shed 6 bases, J shed 4 bases, and the junction held 3 bases outside the gene matches. CDR3 bases: TGTGCCAGCAGCCGGGACAGGGGTTACGAGCAGTACTTC. Translation: CASSRDRGYEQYF.

This chain joins TRBV6-6 and TRBJ1-5, with 8 nucleotides matching TRBD1. The CDR3 totals 14 residues. Losses at the gene ends were 4 bases for V and 9 bases for J; bases not matched to a gene: 8. Per germline, CDR1 MNHNY and CDR2 SVGAGI (reference sequence). CDR3 nucleotide sequence: TGTGCCAGCAGTTTGGGACAGGCTATGGGGCCCCAGCATTTT. It codes for CASSLGQAMGPQHF.

This clone was detected only a few times. The chain recombines TRBV10-1 with TRBJ2-7; D may be TRBD2 (6 bases). Trimming cost V 3 bases and J 4 bases, with 16 bases left between them. This CDR3 has 15 residues. Per germline, CDR1 WNHNN and CDR2 SYGVQD (reference sequence). CDR3 sequence: CASSERREVFYEQYF. CDR3 in DNA: TGCGCCAGCAGTGAACGGAGGGAGGTTTTTTACGAGCAGTACTTC.

CDR3 residues: CASSRDRLYEQYF. DNA of the CDR3: TGTGCCAGTAGCCGGGACAGACTATACGAGCAGTACTTC. The rearrangement joins TRBV19 to TRBJ2-7; 7 nucleotides align to TRBD1. Germline CDR1 and CDR2: LNHDA and SQIVND (reference sequence). With V trimmed by 6 bases and J by 4 bases, 6 bases remained unmatched. This CDR3 has 13 amino acids.

The gene calls are TRBV3-1 (or the pseudogene TRBV3-2) and TRBJ2-2, with 9 bases that match TRBD2. Germline loops: CDR1 LGHDT, CDR2 YNNKEL (reference sequence). The CDR3 contains 15 residues. The junction had 4 bases not matched to a gene; V was cut back by 4 bases and J by 4 bases. The CDR3 protein is CASSRTTSGTGELFF. CDR3 DNA sequence: TGTGCCAGCAGCCGAACGACTAGCGGCACCGGGGAGCTGTTTTTT.

The chain is built from TRBV4-2 and TRBJ1-2; 8 nucleotides line up with TRBD1. Germline-derived CDR1 and CDR2 are LGHNA and YNFKEQ. The CDR3 contains 14 residues. With V trimmed by 1 base and J by 8 bases, 6 bases remained unmatched. The CDR3 DNA follows: TGTGCCAGCAGCCAAGCCCAGGGGGCGGGGGGCTACACCTTC. Protein: CASSQAQGAGGYTF.

The chain employs TRBV7-2 and TRBJ2-1, with 8 bases identical to TRBD2. Looked up from germline, CDR1 is SGHTA and CDR2 is FQGNSA. The CDR3 extends over 15 amino acids. V lost 0 bases and J lost 6; bases outside the gene matches: 4. Here the CDR3 reads CASSLARGAGNEQFF. In nucleotides, the CDR3 is TGTGCCAGCAGCTTAGCGCGGGGGGCGGGCAATGAGCAGTTCTTC. Full variable domain (outside the CDR3, taken from reference TRBV7-2 and TRBJ2-1): GAGVSQSPSNKVTEKGKDVELRCDPISGHTALYWYRQSLGQGLEFLIYFQGNSAPDKSGLPSDRFSAERTGGSVSTLTIQRTQQEDSAVYLCASSLARGAGNEQFFGPGTRLTVL.

The J gene is TRBJ2-7, the V gene TRBV4-2, with TRBD2 matching 8 bases. The CDR3 is 17 residues long. The V gene's germline CDR1 is LGHNA and CDR2 YNFKEQ. Trimming at V came to 1 base and at J to 2 bases, leaving 10 bases not matched to a gene. The CDR3 DNA is TGTGCCAGCAGCCAAGGGCTCGGGTTAGCGGGGCCCTACGAGCAGTACTTC. Its translation is CASSQGLGLAGPYEQYF.